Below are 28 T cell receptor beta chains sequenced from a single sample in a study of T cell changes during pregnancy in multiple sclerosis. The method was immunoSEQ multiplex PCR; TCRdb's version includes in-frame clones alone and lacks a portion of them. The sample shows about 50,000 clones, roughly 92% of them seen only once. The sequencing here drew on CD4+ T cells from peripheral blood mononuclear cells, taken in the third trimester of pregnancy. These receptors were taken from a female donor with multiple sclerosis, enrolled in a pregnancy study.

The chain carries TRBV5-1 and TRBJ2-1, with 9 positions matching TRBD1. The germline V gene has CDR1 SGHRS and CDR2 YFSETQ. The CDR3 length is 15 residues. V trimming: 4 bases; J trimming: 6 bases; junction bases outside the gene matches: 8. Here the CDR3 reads CASSRTGASSNEQFF. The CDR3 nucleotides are TGCGCCAGCAGCAGGACAGGGGCCTCCAGCAATGAGCAGTTCTTC.

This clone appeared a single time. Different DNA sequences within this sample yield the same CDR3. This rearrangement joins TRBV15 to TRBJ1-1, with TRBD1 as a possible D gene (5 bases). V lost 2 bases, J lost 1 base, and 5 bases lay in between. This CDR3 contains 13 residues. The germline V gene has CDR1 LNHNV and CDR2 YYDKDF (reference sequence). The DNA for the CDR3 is TGTGCCACCAGCAGAACAGGGAACACTGAAGCTTTCTTT. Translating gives CATSRTGNTEAFF.

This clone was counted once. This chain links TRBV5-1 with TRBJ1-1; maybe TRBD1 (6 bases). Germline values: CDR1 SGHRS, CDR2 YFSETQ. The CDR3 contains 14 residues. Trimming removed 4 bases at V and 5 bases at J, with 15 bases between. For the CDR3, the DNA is TGCGCCAGCAGCGCACAAGGGGGAACGACTGAAGCTTTCTTT. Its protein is CASSAQGGTTEAFF.

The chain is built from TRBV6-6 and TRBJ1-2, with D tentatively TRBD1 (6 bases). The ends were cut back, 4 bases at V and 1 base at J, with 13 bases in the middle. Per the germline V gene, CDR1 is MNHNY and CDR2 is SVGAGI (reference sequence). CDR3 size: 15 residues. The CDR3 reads CASSSPGGDNYGYTF. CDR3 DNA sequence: TGTGCCAGCAGTTCCCCGGGGGGCGATAACTATGGCTACACCTTC.

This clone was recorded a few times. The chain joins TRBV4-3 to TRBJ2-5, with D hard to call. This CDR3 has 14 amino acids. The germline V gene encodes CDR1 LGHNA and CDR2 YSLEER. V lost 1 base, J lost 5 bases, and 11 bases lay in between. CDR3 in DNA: TGCGCCAGCAGCCAAGCGGTATTGTCGGAGACCCAGTACTTC. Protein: CASSQAVLSETQYF.

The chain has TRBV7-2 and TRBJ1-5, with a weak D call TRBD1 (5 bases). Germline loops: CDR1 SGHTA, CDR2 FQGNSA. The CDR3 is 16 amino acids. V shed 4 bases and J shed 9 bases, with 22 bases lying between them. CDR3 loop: CASSYVGQVTPRPQHF. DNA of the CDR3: TGTGCCAGCAGCTACGTGGGGCAGGTAACCCCTCGGCCCCAGCATTTT.

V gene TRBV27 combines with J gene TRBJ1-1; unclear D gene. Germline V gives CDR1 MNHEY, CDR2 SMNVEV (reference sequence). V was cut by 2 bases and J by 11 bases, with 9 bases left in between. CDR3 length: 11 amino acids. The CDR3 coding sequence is TGTGCCAGCAGTTTAGGAGGACCCGCTTTCTTT. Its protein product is CASSLGGPAFF.

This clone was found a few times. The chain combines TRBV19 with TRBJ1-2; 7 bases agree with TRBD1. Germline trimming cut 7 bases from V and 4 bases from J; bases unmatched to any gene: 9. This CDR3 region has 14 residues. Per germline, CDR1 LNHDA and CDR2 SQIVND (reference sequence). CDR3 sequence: CASINSDRAYGYTF. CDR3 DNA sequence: TGTGCCAGTATTAATTCCGACAGGGCCTATGGCTACACCTTC.

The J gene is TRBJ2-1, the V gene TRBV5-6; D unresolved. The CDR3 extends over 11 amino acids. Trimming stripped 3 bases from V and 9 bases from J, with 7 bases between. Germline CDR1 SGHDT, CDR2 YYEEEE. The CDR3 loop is CASSSRVEQFF. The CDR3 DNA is TGTGCCAGCAGCTCCCGGGTTGAGCAGTTCTTC.

CDR3 in amino acids: CASSSDGLGSYNEQFF. The CDR3, as DNA: TGTGCCAGCAGCTCCGATGGACTAGGGTCCTACAATGAGCAGTTCTTC. V is TRBV7-2 and J is TRBJ2-1, with TRBD2 matching 7 bases. Unmatched junction bases numbered 7, after V lost 4 bases and J lost 1 base. The CDR3 length is 16 residues. Germline lookup yields CDR1 SGHTA and CDR2 FQGNSA. The variable domain in full, completed from reference TRBV7-2 and TRBJ2-1, reads GAGVSQSPSNKVTEKGKDVELRCDPISGHTALYWYRQSLGQGLEFLIYFQGNSAPDKSGLPSDRFSAERTGGSVSTLTIQRTQQEDSAVYLCASSSDGLGSYNEQFFGPGTRLTVL.

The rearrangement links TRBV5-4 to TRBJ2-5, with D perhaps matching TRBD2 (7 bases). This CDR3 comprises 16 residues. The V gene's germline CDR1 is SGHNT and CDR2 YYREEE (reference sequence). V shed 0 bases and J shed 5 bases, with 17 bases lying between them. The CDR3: CASSLGSRGAEETQYF. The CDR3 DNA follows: TGTGCCAGCAGCTTGGGGTCCCGGGGGGCGGAGGAGACCCAGTACTTC.

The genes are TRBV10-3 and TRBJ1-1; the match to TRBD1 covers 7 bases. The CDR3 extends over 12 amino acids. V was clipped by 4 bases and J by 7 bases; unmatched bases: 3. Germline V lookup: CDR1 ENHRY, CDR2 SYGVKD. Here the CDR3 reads CAISGRDSEAFF. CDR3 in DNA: TGTGCCATCAGTGGGAGGGACAGTGAAGCTTTCTTT.

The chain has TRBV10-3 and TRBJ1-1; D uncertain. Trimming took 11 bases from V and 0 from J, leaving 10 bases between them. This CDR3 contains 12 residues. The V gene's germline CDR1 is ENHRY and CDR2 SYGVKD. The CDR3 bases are TGTGCCGTCCGTCAGGTGAACACTGAAGCTTTCTTT. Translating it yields CAVRQVNTEAFF.

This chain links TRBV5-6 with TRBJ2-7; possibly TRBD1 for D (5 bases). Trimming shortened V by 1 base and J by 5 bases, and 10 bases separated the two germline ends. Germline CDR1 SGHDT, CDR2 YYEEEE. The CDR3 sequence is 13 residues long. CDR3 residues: CASSLRRVNEQYF. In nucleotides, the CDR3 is TGTGCCAGCAGCTTGCGCAGGGTAAACGAGCAGTACTTC.

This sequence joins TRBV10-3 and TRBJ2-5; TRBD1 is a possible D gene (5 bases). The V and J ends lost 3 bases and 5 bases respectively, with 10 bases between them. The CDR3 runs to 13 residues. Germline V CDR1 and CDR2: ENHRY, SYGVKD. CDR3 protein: CAISEQAAETQYF. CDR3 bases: TGTGCCATCAGTGAACAGGCGGCGGAGACCCAGTACTTC.

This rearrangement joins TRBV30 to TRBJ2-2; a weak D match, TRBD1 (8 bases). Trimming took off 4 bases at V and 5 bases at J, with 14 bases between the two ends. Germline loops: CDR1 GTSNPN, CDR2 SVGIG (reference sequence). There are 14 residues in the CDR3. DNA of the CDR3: TGTGCCTGGAACACAGGGGGAGGGACCGGGGAGCTGTTTTTT. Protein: CAWNTGGGTGELFF.

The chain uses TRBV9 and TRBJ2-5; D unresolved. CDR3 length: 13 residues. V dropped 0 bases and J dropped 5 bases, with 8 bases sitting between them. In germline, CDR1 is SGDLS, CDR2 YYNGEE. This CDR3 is CASSVATLETQYF. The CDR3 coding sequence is TGTGCCAGCAGCGTAGCTACTTTGGAGACCCAGTACTTC. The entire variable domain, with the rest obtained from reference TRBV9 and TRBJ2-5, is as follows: DSGVTQTPKHLITATGQRVTLRCSPRSGDLSVYWYQQSLDQGLQFLIQYYNGEERAKGNILERFSAQQFPDLHSELNLSSLELGDSALYFCASSVATLETQYFGPGTRLLVL.

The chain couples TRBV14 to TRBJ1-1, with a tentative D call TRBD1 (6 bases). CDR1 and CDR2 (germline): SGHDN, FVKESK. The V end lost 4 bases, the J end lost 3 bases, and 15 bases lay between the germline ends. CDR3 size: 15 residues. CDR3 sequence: CASSPLGQSDTEAFF. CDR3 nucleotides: TGTGCCAGCAGCCCACTGGGACAAAGCGACACTGAAGCTTTCTTT. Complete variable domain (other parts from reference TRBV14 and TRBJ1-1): EAGVTQFPSHSVIEKGQTVTLRCDPISGHDNLYWYRRVMGKEIKFLLHFVKESKQDESGMPNNRFLAERTGGTYSTLKVQPAELEDSGVYFCASSPLGQSDTEAFFGQGTRLTVV.

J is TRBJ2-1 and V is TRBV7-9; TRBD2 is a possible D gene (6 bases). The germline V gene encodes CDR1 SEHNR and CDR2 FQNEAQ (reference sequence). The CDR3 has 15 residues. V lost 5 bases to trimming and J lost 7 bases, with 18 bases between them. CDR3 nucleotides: TGTGCCAGCAGCCTCCGAGGGAGAGGAGGGAATGAGCAGTTCTTC. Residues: CASSLRGRGGNEQFF. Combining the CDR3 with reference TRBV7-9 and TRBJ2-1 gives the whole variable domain DTGVSQNPRHKITKRGQNVTFRCDPISEHNRLYWYRQTLGQGPEFLTYFQNEAQLEKSRLLSDRFSAERPKGSFSTLEIQRTEQGDSAMYLCASSLRGRGGNEQFFGPGTRLTVL.

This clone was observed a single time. DNA of the CDR3: TGTGCCAGCAGCTTGGATCAGTATAATTCACCCCTCCACTTT. Translation: CASSLDQYNSPLHF. The V gene is TRBV5-6, the J gene TRBJ1-6; D is unresolved. This CDR3 has 14 residues. Per the germline V gene, CDR1 is SGHDT and CDR2 is YYEEEE. Trimming stripped 0 bases from V and 4 bases from J, with 5 bases between. The full variable domain, in which reference TRBV5-6 and TRBJ1-6 provide the parts outside the CDR3, is DAGVTQSPTHLIKTRGQQVTLRCSPKSGHDTVSWYQQALGQGPQFIFQYYEEEERQRGNFPDRFSGHQFPNYSSELNVNALLLGDSALYLCASSLDQYNSPLHFGNGTRLTVT.

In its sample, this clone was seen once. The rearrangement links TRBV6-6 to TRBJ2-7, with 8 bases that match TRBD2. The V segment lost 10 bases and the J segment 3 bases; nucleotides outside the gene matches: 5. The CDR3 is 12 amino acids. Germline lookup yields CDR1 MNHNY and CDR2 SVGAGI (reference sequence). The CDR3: CATSGGIYEQYF. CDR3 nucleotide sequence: TGTGCCACAAGCGGGGGAATCTACGAGCAGTACTTC.

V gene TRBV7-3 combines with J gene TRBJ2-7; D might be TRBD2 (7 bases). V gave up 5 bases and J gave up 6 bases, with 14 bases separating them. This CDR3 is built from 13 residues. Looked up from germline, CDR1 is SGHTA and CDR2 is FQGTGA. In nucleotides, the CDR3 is TGTGCCAGCAGCATCGGACGGGGGGCCGAGCAGTACTTC. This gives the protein CASSIGRGAEQYF.

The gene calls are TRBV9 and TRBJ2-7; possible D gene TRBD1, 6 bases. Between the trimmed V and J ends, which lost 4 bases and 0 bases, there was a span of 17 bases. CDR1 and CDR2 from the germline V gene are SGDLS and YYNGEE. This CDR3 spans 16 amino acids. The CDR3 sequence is CASSTFDRTTSYEQYF. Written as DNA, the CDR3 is TGTGCCAGCAGCACATTTGACAGGACCACCTCCTACGAGCAGTACTTC.

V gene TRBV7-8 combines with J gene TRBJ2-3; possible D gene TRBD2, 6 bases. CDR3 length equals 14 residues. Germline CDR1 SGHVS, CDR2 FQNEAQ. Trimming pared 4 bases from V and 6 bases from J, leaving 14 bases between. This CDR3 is CASSYRLAPDTQYF. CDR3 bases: TGTGCCAGCAGCTACCGGCTAGCGCCCGATACGCAGTATTTT.

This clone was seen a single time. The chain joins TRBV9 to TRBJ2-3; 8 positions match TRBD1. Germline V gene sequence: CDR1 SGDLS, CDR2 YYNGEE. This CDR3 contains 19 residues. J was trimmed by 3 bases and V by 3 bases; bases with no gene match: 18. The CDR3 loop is CASSGTDRGPLSKTDTQYF. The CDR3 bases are TGTGCCAGCAGCGGTACTGACAGGGGACCCCTTTCTAAGACAGATACGCAGTATTTT.

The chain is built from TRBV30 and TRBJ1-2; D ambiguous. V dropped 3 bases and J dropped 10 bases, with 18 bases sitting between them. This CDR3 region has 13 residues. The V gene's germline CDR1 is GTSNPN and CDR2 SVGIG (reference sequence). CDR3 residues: CAWSPHPRANYTF. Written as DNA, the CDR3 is TGTGCCTGGAGCCCACACCCGCGGGCCAACTACACCTTC.

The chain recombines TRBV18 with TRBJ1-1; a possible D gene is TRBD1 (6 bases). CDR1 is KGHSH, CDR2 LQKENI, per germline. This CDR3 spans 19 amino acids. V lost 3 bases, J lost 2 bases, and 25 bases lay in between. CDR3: CASSPDRRDTHDINTEAFF. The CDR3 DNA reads TGTGCCAGCTCACCGGATCGTAGGGACACCCATGATATCAACACTGAAGCTTTCTTT.

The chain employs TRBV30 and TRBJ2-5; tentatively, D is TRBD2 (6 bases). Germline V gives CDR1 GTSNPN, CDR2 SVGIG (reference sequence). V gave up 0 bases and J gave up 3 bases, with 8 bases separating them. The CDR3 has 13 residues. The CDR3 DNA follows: TGTGCCTGGAGTGTACTAGCTAAAGAGACCCAGTACTTC. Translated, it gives CAWSVLAKETQYF.